This entry describes one TCR beta chain. The data belong to a study of somatic mutations in cytotoxic T cells in rheumatoid arthritis. This table comes from immunoSEQ multiplex PCR, and its TCRdb copy is limited to in-frame clones, with some not included. The sample carries under 20,000 clones, 86% recorded once. The CDR3 is made up of 13 amino acids. The V end lost 6 bases, the J end lost 8 bases, and 19 bases lay between the germline ends. Germline-derived CDR1 and CDR2 are SQVTM and ANQGSEA. This receptor was identified in a man aged 40-50 years in good health. The sequencing sample was made of CD8+ T cells sorted from blood. V is TRBV29-1 and J is TRBJ1-2; D is perhaps TRBD1 (6 bases). The CDR3 spells CSVQTPGGFGYTF. The DNA of the CDR3 is TGCAGCGTCCAAACTCCCGGGGGCTTCGGCTACACCTTC.